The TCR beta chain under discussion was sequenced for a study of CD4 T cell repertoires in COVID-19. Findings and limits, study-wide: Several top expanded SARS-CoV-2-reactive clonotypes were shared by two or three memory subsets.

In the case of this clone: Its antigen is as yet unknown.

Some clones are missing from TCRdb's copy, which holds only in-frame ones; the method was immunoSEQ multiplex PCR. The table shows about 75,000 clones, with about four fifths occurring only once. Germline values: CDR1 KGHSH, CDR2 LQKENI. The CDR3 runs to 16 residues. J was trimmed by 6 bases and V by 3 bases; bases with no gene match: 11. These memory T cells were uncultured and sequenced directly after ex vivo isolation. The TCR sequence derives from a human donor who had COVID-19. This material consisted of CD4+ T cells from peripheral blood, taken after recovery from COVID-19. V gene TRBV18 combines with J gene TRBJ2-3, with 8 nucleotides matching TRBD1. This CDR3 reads CASSPSFGQGEDTQYF. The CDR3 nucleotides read TGTGCCAGCTCACCCTCGTTTGGACAGGGTGAGGATACGCAGTATTTT.